The TCR beta chain under discussion was sequenced for a study of cytomegalovirus exposure and HLA in healthy donors. Note on this clone: Its antigen is undetermined.

Germline V gene sequence: CDR1 MNHNS, CDR2 SASEGT. The CDR3 has 14 residues. V shed 2 bases and J shed 6 bases, with 13 bases lying between them. Notes on the study in general: V segments that were indistinguishable, TRBV6-2 and TRBV6-3 among them, were omitted from analysis. Information on immune exposure was restricted to one variable (CMV serostatus). Many donors shared some public TCRs, even though most TCR sequences were rare.

PCR employed 60 Vbeta and 13 Jbeta primers. Only in-frame clones appear in the TCRdb table, and some are missing; sequencing was by immunoSEQ multiplex PCR. The data show 42,000 or so clones, 50% to 55% seen once. Material for sequencing was PBMCs. The sequence derives from a human donor in good health. The chain combines TRBV6-1 with TRBJ1-2, with D possibly TRBD1 on 6 matching bases. The CDR3 region has the DNA TGTGCCAGCAGTGAAATCGGGGGGCGTAATGGCTACACCTTC. This gives the protein CASSEIGGRNGYTF.